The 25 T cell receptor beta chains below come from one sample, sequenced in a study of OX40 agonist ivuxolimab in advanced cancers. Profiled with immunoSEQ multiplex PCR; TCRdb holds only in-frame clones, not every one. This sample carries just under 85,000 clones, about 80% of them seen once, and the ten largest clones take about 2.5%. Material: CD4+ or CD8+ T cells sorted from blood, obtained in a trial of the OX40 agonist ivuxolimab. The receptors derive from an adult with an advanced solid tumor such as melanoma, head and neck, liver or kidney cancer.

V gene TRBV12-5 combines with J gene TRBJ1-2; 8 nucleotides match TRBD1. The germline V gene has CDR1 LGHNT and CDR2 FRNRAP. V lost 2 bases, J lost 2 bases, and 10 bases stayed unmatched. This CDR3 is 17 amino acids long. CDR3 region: CASGLCCGQGPNYGYTF. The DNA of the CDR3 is TGTGCTAGTGGTTTGTGTTGTGGACAGGGTCCAAACTATGGCTACACCTTC.

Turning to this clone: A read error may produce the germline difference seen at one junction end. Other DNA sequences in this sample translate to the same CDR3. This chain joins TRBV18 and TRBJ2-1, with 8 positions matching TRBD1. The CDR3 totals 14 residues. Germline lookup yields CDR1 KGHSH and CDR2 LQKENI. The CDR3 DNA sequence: TGTGCTAGCTCACCCAACAGGGGGGAGAATGAGCAGTTCTTC. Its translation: CASSPNRGENEQFF.

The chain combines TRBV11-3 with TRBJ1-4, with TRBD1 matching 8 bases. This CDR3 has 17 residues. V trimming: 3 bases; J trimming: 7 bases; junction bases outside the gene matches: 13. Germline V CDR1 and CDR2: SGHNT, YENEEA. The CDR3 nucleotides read TGTGCCAGCAGCTTCGCAGGGGGCGCGTTTTCTACTGAAAAACTGTTTTTT. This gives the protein CASSFAGGAFSTEKLFF.

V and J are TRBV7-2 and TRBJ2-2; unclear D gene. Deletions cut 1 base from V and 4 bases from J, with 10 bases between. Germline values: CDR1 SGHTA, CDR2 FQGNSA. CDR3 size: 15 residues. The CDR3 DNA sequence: TGTGCCAGCAGCTTAGTTGACGGTAGCACCGGGGAGCTGTTTTTT. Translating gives CASSLVDGSTGELFF.

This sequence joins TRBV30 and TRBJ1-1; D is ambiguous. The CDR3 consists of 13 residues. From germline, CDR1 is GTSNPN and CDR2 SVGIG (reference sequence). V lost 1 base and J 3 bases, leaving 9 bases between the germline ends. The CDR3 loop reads CAWSERTDTEAFF. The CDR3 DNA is TGTGCCTGGAGTGAACGGACCGACACTGAAGCTTTCTTT.

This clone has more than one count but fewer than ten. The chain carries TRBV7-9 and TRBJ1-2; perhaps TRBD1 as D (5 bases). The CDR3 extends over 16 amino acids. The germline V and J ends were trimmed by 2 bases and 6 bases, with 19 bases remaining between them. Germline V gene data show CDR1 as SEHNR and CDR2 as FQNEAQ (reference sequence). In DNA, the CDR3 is TGTGCCAGCAGCTTATTGGGTGTTGGGGGGAGGCATGGCTACACCTTC. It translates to CASSLLGVGGRHGYTF. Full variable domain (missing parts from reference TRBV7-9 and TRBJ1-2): DTGVSQNPRHKITKRGQNVTFRCDPISEHNRLYWYRQTLGQGPEFLTYFQNEAQLEKSRLLSDRFSAERPKGSFSTLEIQRTEQGDSAMYLCASSLLGVGGRHGYTFGSGTRLTVV.

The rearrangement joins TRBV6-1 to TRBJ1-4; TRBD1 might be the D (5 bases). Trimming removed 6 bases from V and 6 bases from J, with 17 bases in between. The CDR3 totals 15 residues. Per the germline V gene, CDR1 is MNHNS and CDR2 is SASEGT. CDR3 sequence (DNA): TGTGCCAGCAGCGATACCAGGGAGATGTATGAAAAACTGTTTTTT. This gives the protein CASSDTREMYEKLFF.

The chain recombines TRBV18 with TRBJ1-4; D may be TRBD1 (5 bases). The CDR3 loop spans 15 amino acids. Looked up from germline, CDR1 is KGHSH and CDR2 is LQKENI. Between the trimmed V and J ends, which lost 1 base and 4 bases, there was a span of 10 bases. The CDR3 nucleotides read TGTGCCAGCTCACCACGACAGAGCAATAATGAAAAACTGTTTTTT. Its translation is CASSPRQSNNEKLFF. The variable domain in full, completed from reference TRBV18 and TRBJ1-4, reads NAGVMQNPRHLVRRRGQEARLRCSPMKGHSHVYWYRQLPEEGLKFMVYLQKENIIDESGMPKERFSAEFPKEGPSILRIQQVVRGDSAAYFCASSPRQSNNEKLFFGSGTQLSVL.

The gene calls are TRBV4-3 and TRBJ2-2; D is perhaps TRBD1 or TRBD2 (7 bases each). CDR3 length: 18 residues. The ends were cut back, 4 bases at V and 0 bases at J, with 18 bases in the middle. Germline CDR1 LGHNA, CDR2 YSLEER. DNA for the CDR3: TGCGCCAGCAGCCGGGGGGGAGCCGGGACAGCGAACACCGGGGAGCTGTTTTTT. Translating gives CASSRGGAGTANTGELFF.

Here the CDR3 reads CASSQRLAGGEQFF. The CDR3 bases are TGTGCCAGCAGCCAAAGACTAGCGGGGGGTGAGCAGTTCTTC. V is TRBV4-2 and J is TRBJ2-1, with 13 positions matching TRBD2. This CDR3 comprises 14 residues. Looked up from germline, CDR1 is LGHNA and CDR2 is YNFKEQ. The junction had 1 base not matched to a gene; V was cut back by 2 bases and J by 9 bases.

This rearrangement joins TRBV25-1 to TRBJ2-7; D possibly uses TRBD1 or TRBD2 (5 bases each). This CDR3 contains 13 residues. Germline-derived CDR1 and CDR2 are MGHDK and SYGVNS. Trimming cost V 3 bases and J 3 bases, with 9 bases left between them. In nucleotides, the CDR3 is TGTGCCAGCAGTGATCCAGGGAGCTACGAGCAGTACTTC. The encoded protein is CASSDPGSYEQYF.

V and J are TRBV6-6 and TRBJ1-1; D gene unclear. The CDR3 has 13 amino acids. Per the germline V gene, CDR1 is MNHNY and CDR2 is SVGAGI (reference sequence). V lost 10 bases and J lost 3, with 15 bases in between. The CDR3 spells CAIRPVEDTEAFF. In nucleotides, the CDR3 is TGTGCCATCAGGCCTGTCGAGGACACTGAAGCTTTCTTT.

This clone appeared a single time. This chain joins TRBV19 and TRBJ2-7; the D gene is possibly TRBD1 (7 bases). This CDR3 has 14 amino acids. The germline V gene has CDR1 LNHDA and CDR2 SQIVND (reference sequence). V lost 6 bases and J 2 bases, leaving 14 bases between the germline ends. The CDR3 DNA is TGTGCCAGTAGACAGCCAGGGGGGACCTACGAGCAGTACTTC. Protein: CASRQPGGTYEQYF.

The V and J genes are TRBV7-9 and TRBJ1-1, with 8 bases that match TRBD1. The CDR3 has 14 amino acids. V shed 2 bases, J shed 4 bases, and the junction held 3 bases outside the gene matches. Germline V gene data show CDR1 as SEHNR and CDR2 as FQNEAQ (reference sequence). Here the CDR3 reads CASSLNTGGTEAFF. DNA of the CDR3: TGTGCCAGCAGCTTAAACACAGGGGGCACTGAAGCTTTCTTT. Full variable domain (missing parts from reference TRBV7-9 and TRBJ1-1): DTGVSQNPRHKITKRGQNVTFRCDPISEHNRLYWYRQTLGQGPEFLTYFQNEAQLEKSRLLSDRFSAERPKGSFSTLEIQRTEQGDSAMYLCASSLNTGGTEAFFGQGTRLTVV.

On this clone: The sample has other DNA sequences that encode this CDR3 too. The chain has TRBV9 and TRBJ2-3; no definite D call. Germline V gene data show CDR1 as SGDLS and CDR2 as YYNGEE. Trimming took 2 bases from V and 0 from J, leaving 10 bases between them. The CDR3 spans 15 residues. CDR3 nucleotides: TGTGCCAGCAGCGTTCAGGACGAGAGCACAGATACGCAGTATTTT. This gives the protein CASSVQDESTDTQYF. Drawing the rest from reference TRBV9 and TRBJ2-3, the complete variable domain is DSGVTQTPKHLITATGQRVTLRCSPRSGDLSVYWYQQSLDQGLQFLIQYYNGEERAKGNILERFSAQQFPDLHSELNLSSLELGDSALYFCASSVQDESTDTQYFGPGTRLTVL.

The CDR3 DNA reads TGTGCCAGTAGTCAACCGGGAGCCTACAATGAGCAGTTCTTC. Protein: CASSQPGAYNEQFF. V gene TRBV19 combines with J gene TRBJ2-1; possible D gene TRBD2, 6 bases. The V gene's germline CDR1 is LNHDA and CDR2 SQIVND (reference sequence). This CDR3 has 14 amino acids. V was clipped by 5 bases and J by 2 bases, with 10 bases between them.

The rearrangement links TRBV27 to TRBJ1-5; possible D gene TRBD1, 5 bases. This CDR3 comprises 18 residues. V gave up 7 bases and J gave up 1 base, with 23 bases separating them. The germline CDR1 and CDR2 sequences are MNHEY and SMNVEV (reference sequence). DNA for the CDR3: TGTGCCAGCAACCCTGGGGGGGGGTGGGCTACCAGCAATCAGCCCCAGCATTTT. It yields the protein CASNPGGGWATSNQPQHF.

CDR3 sequence reads: CASSPRTGGNTEAFF. DNA for the CDR3: TGCGCCAGCAGCCCAAGGACCGGGGGGAACACTGAAGCTTTCTTT. The chain uses TRBV5-1 and TRBJ1-1, with TRBD1 as a possible D gene (5 bases). CDR3 length equals 15 residues. V dropped 4 bases and J dropped 1 base, with 14 bases sitting between them. Germline CDR1 and CDR2: SGHRS and YFSETQ. Looking up the rest from reference TRBV5-1 and TRBJ1-1 gives the full variable domain: KAGVTQTPRYLIKTRGQQVTLSCSPISGHRSVSWYQQTPGQGLQFLFEYFSETQRNKGNFPGRFSGRQFSNSRSEMNVSTLELGDSALYLCASSPRTGGNTEAFFGQGTRLTVV.

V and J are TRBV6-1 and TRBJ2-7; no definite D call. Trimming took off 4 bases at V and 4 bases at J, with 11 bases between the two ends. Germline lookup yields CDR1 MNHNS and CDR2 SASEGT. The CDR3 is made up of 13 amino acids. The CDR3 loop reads CASSVPTDYEQYV. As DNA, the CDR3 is TGTGCCAGCAGTGTCCCCACTGATTACGAGCAGTACGTC.

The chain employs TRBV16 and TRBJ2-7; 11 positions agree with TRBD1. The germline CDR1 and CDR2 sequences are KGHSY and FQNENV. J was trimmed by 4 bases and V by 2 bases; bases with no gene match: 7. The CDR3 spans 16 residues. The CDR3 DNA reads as TGTGCCAGCAGCCAAATCGGACGGGACAGGGGGTACGAGCAGTACTTC. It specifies CASSQIGRDRGYEQYF.

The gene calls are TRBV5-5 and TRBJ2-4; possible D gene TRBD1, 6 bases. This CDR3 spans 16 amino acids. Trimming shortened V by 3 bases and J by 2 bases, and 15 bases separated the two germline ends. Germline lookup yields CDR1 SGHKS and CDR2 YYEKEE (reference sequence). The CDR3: CASSSEPDRSKNIQYF. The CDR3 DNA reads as TGTGCCAGCAGCTCAGAACCCGACAGGTCCAAAAACATTCAGTACTTC.

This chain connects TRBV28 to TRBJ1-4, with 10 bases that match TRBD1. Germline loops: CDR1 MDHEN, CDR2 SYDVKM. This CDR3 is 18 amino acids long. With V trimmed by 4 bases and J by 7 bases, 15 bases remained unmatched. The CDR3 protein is CASSSTGGGMGEFEKLFF. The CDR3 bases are TGTGCCAGCAGTTCGACAGGGGGCGGAATGGGGGAGTTTGAAAAACTGTTTTTT. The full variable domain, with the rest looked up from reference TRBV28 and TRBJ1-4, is DVKVTQSSRYLVKRTGEKVFLECVQDMDHENMFWYRQDPGLGLRLIYFSYDVKMKEKGDIPEGYSVSREKKERFSLILESASTNQTSMYLCASSSTGGGMGEFEKLFFGSGTQLSVL.

CDR3 amino acids: CASGLGRGATQETQYF. DNA of the CDR3: TGTGCTAGTGGTTTGGGGCGGGGGGCTACCCAAGAGACCCAGTACTTC. This chain joins TRBV12-5 and TRBJ2-5; 8 bases align to TRBD2. The CDR3 consists of 16 residues. The germline CDR1 and CDR2 sequences are LGHNT and FRNRAP. Trimming cost V 1 base and J 1 base; bases outside gene matches: 5.

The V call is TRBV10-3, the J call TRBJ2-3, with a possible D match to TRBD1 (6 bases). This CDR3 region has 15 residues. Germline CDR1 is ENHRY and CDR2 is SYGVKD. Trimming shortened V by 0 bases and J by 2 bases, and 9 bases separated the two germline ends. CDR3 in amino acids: CAISESRGTTDTQYF. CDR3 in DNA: TGTGCCATCAGTGAGTCTAGGGGGACCACAGATACGCAGTATTTT.

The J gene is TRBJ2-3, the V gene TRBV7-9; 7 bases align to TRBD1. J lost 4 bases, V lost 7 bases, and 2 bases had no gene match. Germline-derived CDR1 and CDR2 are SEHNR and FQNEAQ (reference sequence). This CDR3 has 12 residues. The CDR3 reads CASNRGADTQYF. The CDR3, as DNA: TGTGCCAGCAACAGGGGCGCAGATACGCAGTATTTT.